This T cell receptor (beta chain) was identified in a study of cytomegalovirus exposure and HLA in healthy donors (dated by TCRdb to the late 2010s). With regard to the full study: An earlier analysis of some 550 of the donors reported more than 250 Gb of sequence data and around 120 million unique TCR beta sequences from 150 million to 200 million T cells. The study aimed to test whether cataloging public T cell receptors could reveal signatures of past pathogen exposure. Because of strong linkage in the cohort, five DR-DQ haplotypes were treated as single units for association and clustering. Among the roughly 390 genotyped donors, approximately 77% belonged to the genetic ancestry cluster associated with self-reported Caucasian donors. The later analysis used no new phenotypic data to find candidate immune exposures, relying instead on TCR beta sequences and their occurrence across donors. Alongside the repertoire data, information on donor age, sex, ethnicity and CMV serostatus was compiled. To study patterns of TCR occurrence, a later analysis re-analyzed previously published TCR beta repertoires from around 700 donors and added high-resolution HLA genotyping. The study used immunosequencing to profile the T cell repertoires of some 600 subjects and linked those repertoires to cytomegalovirus serostatus. To predict cytomegalovirus infection status, the study combined high-throughput TCR immunosequencing, statistical association of individual TCRs with disease status, and machine learning. Besides the first cohort of roughly 660 subjects, a separate validation cohort made up of over 100 different subjects was used. HLA typing covered class I and class II loci at four-digit resolution. All discovery cohort repertoires had been generated on a single sequencing platform. Typing coverage varied by locus: roughly 629-630 donors for A, B, C, DRB1 and DQB1; more than 500 for DQA1; around 570 for DPA1; fewer than 480 for DPB1. An early release that covered some 640 HLA-typed donors contained approximately 300 gigabases of sequencing data and tens of millions of unique TCR sequences. Among 300 to 500 genotyped donors of the cohort, an average of around 220,000 unique TCR beta nucleotide sequences was sequenced per donor, of which roughly 18% were non-productive. Genome-wide SNP genotypes for about 65% of the 666 donors were used in a later genetic analysis, which treated that subset as a discovery cohort. To decide whether each TCR beta V gene segment behaved as functional or pseudogenic, an earlier analysis of approximately 590 of the donors relied on high-throughput TCR beta sequencing. Findings and caveats that apply to the study as a whole: Compared with the roughly 600-donor mean, donors in an Asian-associated ancestry cluster had fewer N-insertions in productive TCRs, according to a later genetic analysis. The classifier was reported to diagnose cytomegalovirus status with high specificity and sensitivity in both the original cohort and the validation cohort. In a later analysis, HLA-associated TCR beta chains were found to be more clonally expanded and to have lower generation probabilities than equally common non-associated chains. According to a later analysis, most CMV-associated TCR beta chains appeared to be HLA-restricted, and the HLA associations seemed to be driven largely by CMV exposure. Strong co-occurrence of HLA alleles, especially DR and DQ, made assigning TCR associations to individual alleles difficult. Presence/absence analyses assumed roughly uniform sequencing depth across donors, an assumption that may not hold. The study gave a list of more than 150 TCR beta chains associated with cytomegalovirus. In vitro tests confirmed that a few of the cytomegalovirus-associated TCR beta chains recognize cytomegalovirus antigens. A further reported finding was that TCR beta sequences accurately predicted the HLA-A and HLA-B alleles for most subjects in the first cohort. Linkage disequilibrium might explain the correlated functional status among segregating V segments, but an unknown experimental factor could not be excluded. Because counts were too low, about 18 rarely observed V segments, including chromosome 9 orphons, were left out of the earlier analysis of over 550 of the donors. It was suggested by the authors that the approach could potentially be generalized to other disease states and immunological phenotypes. CMV serostatus was the only immune exposure information available for the cohort. According to a later analysis, TCR association rates differed among HLA loci, with DRB1 alleles showing the most associated TCRs and HLA-C alleles showing the fewest. A cluster of highly shared sequence variants was judged likely to be a technical artifact of the sequencing pipeline. HLA typing was unavailable for some donors at each locus, so association tests used only the typed subset. This cohort had only TCR beta chains sequenced, and the lack of alpha or paired-chain data limited which features could be detected. Some IMGT-functional V segments, including TRBV6-2 and TRBV6-3, could not be distinguished by the 87-base-pair reads and were therefore excluded. A later analysis reported that several top co-occurrence clusters appeared linked to parvovirus B19, influenza, CMV and Epstein-Barr virus. In an earlier analysis of 587 of the donors, most TCR beta V segments appeared in productive rearrangements about 90% or about 30% of the time, broadly matching IMGT annotations. In a later analysis, 16,951 TCR beta sequences were associated with specific HLA alleles at a false discovery rate of 0.05. Most TCR sequences were seen in very few donors, while some public TCRs were found in many individuals. V-gene and J-gene trimming of TCR beta chains was associated with a missense DCLRE1C variant in a later genetic analysis, and the association was replicated in an independent cohort.

In the case of this clone: It lacks a known antigen. Base qualities are not recorded, but no much larger clone differs from it by a single base.

Receptor amplification or capture employed the immunoSEQ multiplex PCR assay. For the multiplex PCR, a mixture combining 60 forward primers for TCR Vbeta segments and 13 reverse primers for TCR Jbeta segments was used. Amplification of the CDR3 region of rearranged TCR beta genes was performed with a multiplex PCR assay on genomic DNA. The Illumina HiSeq System was used to sequence the amplified TCR beta libraries as 87-base-pair reads. Processing in the source paper ran as follows. Across the 600 to 700 repertoires, a later analysis counted around 80 million unique TCR beta chains, roughly 11 million of which were shared by at least two donors. To remove PCR and sequencing errors, raw reads were error-corrected and collapsed into unique sequences using a nearest-neighbor algorithm that merged closely related sequences. CDR3 sequences were aligned to IMGT reference sequences to assign V, D and J gene segments. Each retained sequence needed at least a six-nucleotide match to both a V gene segment and a J gene segment. A rearrangement was called productive if the CDR3 had no stop codons and remained in frame with V and J, and every other rearrangement was called non-productive. CDR3 was defined by IMGT convention, running from the second conserved V-encoded cysteine to the conserved J-encoded phenylalanine. The earlier analysis of approximately 590 of the donors excluded any sequence lacking an unambiguous match to a single V gene segment. An earlier analysis of some 610 of the donors called V segments functional above 56.7% productive rearrangements and segregating when the between-donor standard deviation exceeded 5%. To diagnose cytomegalovirus status from the catalog of TCR beta chain sequences, a statistical classification framework was built. V and J gene assignment, in a later analysis, came from comparing TCR nucleotide sequences with IMGT/GENE-DB human TR gene sequences. The TCRdist pipeline was used in a later analysis to assign CDR3 sequences and most-parsimonious VDJ recombination scenarios. In a later analysis, each TCR beta chain was defined by its CDR3 amino acid sequence together with its V-gene family, and reads without a unique V-gene family were excluded. As a way to deal with suspected cross-contamination and a sequencing artifact, a later analysis dropped 592 nucleotide sequences that were highly shared and had low generation probability. A later analysis calculated a clonal expansion index for each public chain from normalized within-repertoire ranks of inferred template counts. In a later analysis, generation probabilities were computed with a VDJ recombination model fitted to out-of-frame rearrangements, and the resulting probabilities were checked against IGoR. A later analysis scored TCR-TCR, TCR-HLA and TCR-CMV co-occurrence with hypergeometric tests, applying a repertoire-size bias correction to TCR pairs. To estimate false discovery rates, a later analysis permuted the HLA or CMV assignments 20 times. In a later analysis, co-occurring TCRs were grouped using DBSCAN, with TCRdist sequence similarity added in when clustering inside HLA-allele-positive subsets. For co-occurrence clustering, repertoires with fewer than 30,000 or more than 120,000 public chains were excluded, along with 4 to 6 repertoires with anomalous nucleotide sharing. TCRdb retrieved this table from immuneACCESS and kept in-frame rearrangements only. Not all clones are present; in checked studies, unresolved V genes account for under half, and no reason is known for the remainder. For V, J and clone size, that table is used; D and trimming come from the DNA. The sample table records 150,000 to 200,000 clones; under 80% of these occur just once. The ten most abundant clones make up 2.5% to 3% of the sample.

CDR3 length: 16 amino acids, cysteine to phenylalanine. Here the CDR3 DNA is all that survives: 48 bases in frame from base 1. CDR1 MNHEY and CDR2 SVGAGI were looked up in the germline V gene. The germline V and J ends show losses of 4 bases and 5 bases respectively, and no gene match explains 11 bases of the junction. The cohort consisted of 670 or so healthy bone marrow donors. At the time of sampling, all cohort members were nominally healthy, though unrecorded immune exposures were likely present. The donor tested CMV seronegative and was one of the 352 seronegative cohort members. Every donor gave a peripheral blood sample, and the peripheral blood mononuclear cells from that sample were used for TCR beta sequencing. The Qiagen DNeasy Blood Extraction Kit was used to extract genomic DNA from the blood cell samples.

The TCR was taken from a man aged 35-49 years in good health and CMV-seronegative. Sequencing was carried out using PBMCs. The sequence joins TRBV6-5 to TRBJ2-7, with 10 bases in between that match TRBD1. The CDR3 region: CASSLILGQGFHEQYF. The nucleotide sequence reads as follows: TGTGCCAGCAGTTTAATCTTGGGACAGGGGTTCCACGAGCAGTACTTC.